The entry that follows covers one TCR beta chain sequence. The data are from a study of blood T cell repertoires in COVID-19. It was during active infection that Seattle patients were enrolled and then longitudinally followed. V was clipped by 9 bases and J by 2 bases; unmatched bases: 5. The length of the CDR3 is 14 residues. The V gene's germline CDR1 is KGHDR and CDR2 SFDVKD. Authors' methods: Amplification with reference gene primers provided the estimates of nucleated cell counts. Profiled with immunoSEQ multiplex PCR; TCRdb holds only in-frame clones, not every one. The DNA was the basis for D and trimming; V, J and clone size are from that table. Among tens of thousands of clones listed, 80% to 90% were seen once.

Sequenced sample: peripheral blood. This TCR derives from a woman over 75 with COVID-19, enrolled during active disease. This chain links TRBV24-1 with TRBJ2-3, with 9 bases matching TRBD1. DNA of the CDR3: TGTGCCACCGGGGACAGGGCTACCACAGATACGCAGTATTTT. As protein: CATGDRATTDTQYF.